The clone carrying this T cell receptor beta chain was seen repeatedly, ten times or more. The sample is drawn from a study of Graves' ophthalmopathy and Graves' hyperthyroidism. Looked up from germline, CDR1 is SQVTM and CDR2 is ANQGSEA. The CDR3 is 13 amino acids. Trimming took off 3 bases at V and 4 bases at J, with 12 bases between the two ends. The sequenced template was RNA, covering the TCR beta CDR3 region. First-round RT-PCR relied on HTBI primers, and a second-round multiplex PCR came next. A single record per CDR3 protein comes from TCRdb applying MiXCR to the multiplex PCR reads. The table lists 1 million to 1.3 million distinct CDR3 sequences, 35% to 45% of them singletons.

Input material: peripheral blood or thyroid tissue (not recorded which). The genes are TRBV29-1 and TRBJ2-5; D is possibly TRBD1 or TRBD2 (6 bases each). This receptor was taken from an adult man with Graves' hyperthyroidism. CDR3 amino acids: CSVDTGRGETQYF. CDR3 DNA sequence: TGCAGCGTTGATACAGGGCGGGGAGAGACCCAGTACTTC.